This T cell receptor beta chain was captured by sequencing in a study of OX40 agonist ivuxolimab in advanced cancers. The wider study: Ivuxolimab was delivered to patients intravenously every 2 weeks at doses spanning 0.01 to 10 mg/kg. Cancers in dose escalation were hepatocellular, melanoma, renal cell and head and neck. Study-wide points: Relative to CD4+ cells, CD8+ T cells on average had more expanded clones.

Trimming cost V 2 bases and J 4 bases; bases outside gene matches: 4. The germline V gene encodes CDR1 WNHNN and CDR2 SYGVQD (reference sequence). The CDR3 spans 16 residues. Profiling relied on immunoSEQ multiplex PCR, and the TCRdb table lists in-frame clones only, not all of them. Among around 60,000 clones listed, nearly 90% were seen once. About this clone: What it binds is not known.

The V gene is TRBV10-1, the J gene TRBJ2-1; 11 bases map to TRBD2. This TCR derives from an adult with an advanced solid tumor such as melanoma, head and neck, liver or kidney cancer. Material: CD4+ or CD8+ T cells sorted from blood, obtained in a trial of the OX40 agonist ivuxolimab. CDR3 nucleotides: TGCGCCAGCAGTGAGACCGGGACTAGCGGTTACAATGAGCAGTTCTTC. It codes for CASSETGTSGYNEQFF.